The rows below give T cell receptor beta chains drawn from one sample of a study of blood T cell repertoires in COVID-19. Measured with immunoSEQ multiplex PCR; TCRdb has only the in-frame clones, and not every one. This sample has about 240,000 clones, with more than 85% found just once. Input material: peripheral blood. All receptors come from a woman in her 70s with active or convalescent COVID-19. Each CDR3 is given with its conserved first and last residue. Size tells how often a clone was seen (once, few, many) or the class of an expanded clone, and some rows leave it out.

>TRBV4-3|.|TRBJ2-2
CASSQDYTVTRNGELFF
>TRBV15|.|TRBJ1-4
CATDPCWGVVNEKLFF
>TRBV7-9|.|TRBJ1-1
CASSPAVNTEAFF
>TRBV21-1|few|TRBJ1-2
CASSKPPGQGPRANYGYTF
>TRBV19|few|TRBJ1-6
CASRLVYNSPLHF
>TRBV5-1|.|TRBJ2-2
CASSSAKTIAGGTGELFF
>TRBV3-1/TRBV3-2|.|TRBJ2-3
CASSQDIQDVDTQYF
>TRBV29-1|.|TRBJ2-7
CSVELLGYEQYF
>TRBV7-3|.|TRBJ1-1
CASSVLSNTEAFF
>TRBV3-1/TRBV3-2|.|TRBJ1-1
CASSRQLGGTEAFF
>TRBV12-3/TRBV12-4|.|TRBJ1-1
CASSLQGETEAFF
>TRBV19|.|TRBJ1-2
CASSRDRGRGYTF
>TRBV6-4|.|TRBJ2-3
CASSDQTSGANTQYF
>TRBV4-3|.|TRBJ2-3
CASSQDYRGIGTDTQYF
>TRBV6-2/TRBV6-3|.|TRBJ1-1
CASSLYAKPNVYPGEAEAFF
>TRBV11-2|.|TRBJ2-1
CASSLVGGYNEQFF
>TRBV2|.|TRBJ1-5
CASSLDAAGQPQHF
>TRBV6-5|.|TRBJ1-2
CASWVDSIYGYTF
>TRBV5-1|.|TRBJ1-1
CASSPWGQGGGNTEAFF
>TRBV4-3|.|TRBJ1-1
CASSQTVSGQGNTEAFF
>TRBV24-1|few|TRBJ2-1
CATSDTGTGGAEEQFF
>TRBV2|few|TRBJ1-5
CASSGGEGSPQHF
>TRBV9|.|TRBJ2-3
CASSARTSLADTQYF
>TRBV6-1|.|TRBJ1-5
CASSENIGGPQHF
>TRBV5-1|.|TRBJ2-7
CASSSTGTGRSLSYEQYF
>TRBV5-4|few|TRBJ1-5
CASSLDGLSNQPQHF
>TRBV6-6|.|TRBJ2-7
CASRRTSGDSYEQYF
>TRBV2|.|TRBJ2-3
CASIGAGKDTQYF
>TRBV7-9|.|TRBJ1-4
CASSQGGTGGGKLFF
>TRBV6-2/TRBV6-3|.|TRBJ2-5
CASSPRDREETQYF
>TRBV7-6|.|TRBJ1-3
CASSPPFGPSSGNTIYF
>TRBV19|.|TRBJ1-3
CASLPGQYSNTIYF
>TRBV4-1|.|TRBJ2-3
CASSLGQRTDTQYF
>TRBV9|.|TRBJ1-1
CASSVDPLTPTEAFF
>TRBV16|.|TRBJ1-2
CASSQNQYNYGYTF
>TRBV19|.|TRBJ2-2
CASSMTGGNTGELFF
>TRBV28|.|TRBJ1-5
CASLLQGVNQPQHF
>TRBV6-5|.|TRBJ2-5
CASRALGGGQETQYF
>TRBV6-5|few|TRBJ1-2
CASSPPGQSSYTF
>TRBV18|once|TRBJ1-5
CASSVGVRSIQPQHF
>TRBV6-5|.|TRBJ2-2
CASSISTTGELFF
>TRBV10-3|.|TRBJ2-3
CAISGARSSSTDTQYF
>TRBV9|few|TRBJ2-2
CASSVASSVSNTGELFF
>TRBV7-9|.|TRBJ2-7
CASSWTGVYEQYF
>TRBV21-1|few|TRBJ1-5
CASSKVKAPNFREEPQHF
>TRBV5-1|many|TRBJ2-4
CASSLDRNGMGFQYF
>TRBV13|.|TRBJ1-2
CASSSRTAYGYTF
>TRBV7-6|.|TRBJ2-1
CASSLDGTGGNEQFF
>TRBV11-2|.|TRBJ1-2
CASSLEGGGYTF
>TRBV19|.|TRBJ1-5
CASSQQKGNQPQHF
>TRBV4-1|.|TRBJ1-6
CASSRLQGAIDSPLHF